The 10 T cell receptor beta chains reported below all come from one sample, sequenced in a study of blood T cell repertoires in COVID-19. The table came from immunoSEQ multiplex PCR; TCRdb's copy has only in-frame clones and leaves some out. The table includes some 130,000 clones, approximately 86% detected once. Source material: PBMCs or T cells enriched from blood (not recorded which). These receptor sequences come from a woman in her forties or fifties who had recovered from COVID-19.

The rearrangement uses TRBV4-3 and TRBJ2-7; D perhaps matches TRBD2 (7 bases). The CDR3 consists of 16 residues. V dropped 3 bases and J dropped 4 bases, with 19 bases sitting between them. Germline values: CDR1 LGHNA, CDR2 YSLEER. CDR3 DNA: TGCGCCAGCAGCCAGGGGGGGGGACACCCGGGGTACGAGCAGTACTTC. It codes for CASSQGGGHPGYEQYF.

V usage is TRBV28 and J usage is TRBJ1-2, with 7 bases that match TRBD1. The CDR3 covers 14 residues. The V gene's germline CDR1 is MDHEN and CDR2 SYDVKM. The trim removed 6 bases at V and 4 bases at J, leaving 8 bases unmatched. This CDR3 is CASSYSGTAYGYTF. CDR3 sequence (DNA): TGTGCCAGCAGCTACTCCGGGACAGCCTATGGCTACACCTTC.

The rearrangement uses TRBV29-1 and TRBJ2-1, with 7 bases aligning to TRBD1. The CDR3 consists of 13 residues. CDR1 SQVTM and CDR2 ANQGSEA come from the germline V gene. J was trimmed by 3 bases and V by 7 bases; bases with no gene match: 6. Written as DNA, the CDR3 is TGCAGCGAGGGGGACAGTGTCTACAATGAGCAGTTCTTC. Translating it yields CSEGDSVYNEQFF.

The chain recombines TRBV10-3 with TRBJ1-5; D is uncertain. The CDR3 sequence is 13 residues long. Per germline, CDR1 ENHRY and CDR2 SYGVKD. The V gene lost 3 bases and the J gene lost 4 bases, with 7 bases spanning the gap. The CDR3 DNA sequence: TGTGCCATCAGTGACATGGCTAATCAGCCCCAGCATTTT. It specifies CAISDMANQPQHF.

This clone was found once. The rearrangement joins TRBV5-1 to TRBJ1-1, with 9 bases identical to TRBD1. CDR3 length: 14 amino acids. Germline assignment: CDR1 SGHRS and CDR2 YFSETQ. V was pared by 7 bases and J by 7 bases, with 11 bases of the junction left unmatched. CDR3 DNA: TGCGCCAGCGCAGTTCCGGGACAGGGTTTTGAAGCTTTCTTT. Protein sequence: CASAVPGQGFEAFF.

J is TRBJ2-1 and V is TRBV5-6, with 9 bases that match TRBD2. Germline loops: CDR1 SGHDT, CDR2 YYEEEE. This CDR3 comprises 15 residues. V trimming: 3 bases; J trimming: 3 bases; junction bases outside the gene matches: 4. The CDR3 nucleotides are TGTGCCAGCAGCTCCTTACTAGCGGGCTACAATGAGCAGTTCTTC. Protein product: CASSSLLAGYNEQFF. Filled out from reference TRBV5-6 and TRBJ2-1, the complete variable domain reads DAGVTQSPTHLIKTRGQQVTLRCSPKSGHDTVSWYQQALGQGPQFIFQYYEEEERQRGNFPDRFSGHQFPNYSSELNVNALLLGDSALYLCASSSLLAGYNEQFFGPGTRLTVL.

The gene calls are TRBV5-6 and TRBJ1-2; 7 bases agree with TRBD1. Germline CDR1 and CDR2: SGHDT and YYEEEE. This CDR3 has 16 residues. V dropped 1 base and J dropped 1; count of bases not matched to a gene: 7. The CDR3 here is CASSLLPTGDNYGYTF. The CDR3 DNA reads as TGTGCCAGCAGCTTGCTCCCAACAGGGGATAACTATGGCTACACCTTC. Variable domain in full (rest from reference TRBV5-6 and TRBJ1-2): DAGVTQSPTHLIKTRGQQVTLRCSPKSGHDTVSWYQQALGQGPQFIFQYYEEEERQRGNFPDRFSGHQFPNYSSELNVNALLLGDSALYLCASSLLPTGDNYGYTFGSGTRLTVV.

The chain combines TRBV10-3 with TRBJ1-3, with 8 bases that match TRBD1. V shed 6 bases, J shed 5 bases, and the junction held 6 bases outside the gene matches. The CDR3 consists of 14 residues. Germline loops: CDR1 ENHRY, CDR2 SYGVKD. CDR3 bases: TGTGCCATCAGGGGACAGGACCCTCGAAACACCATATATTTT. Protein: CAIRGQDPRNTIYF.

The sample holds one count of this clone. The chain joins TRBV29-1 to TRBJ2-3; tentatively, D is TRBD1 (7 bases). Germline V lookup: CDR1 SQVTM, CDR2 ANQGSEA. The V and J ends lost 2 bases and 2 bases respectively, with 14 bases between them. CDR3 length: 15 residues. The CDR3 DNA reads TGCAGCGTTGAAAGGGGGGACAGTGTCACAGATACGCAGTATTTT. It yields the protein CSVERGDSVTDTQYF.

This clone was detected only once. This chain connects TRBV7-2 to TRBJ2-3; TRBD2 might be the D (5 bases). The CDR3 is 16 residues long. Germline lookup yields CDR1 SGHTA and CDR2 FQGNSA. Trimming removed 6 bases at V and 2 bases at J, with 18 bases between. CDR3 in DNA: TGTGCCAGCAGTCATGTGCCGGGGTTTGACACAGATACGCAGTATTTT. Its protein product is CASSHVPGFDTDTQYF.